The source of this T cell receptor beta chain is a study of Ad26.COV2.S vaccination and SARS-CoV-2 variants (dated by TCRdb to the early 2020s). Regarding the research as a whole: Vaccine-arm donors came from COV1001, a multicentre, randomized, double-blind, placebo-controlled phase I-IIa trial of Ad26.COV2.S in healthy adults. Ad26.COV2.S was administered intramuscularly at 5 x 10^10 or 1 x 10^11 viral particles, either as a single shot or as two shots given 56 days apart. The specificity and breadth of SARS-CoV-2-reactive T cell receptors after Ad26.COV2.S vaccination were assessed by TCRbeta repertoire sequencing. The TCR-sequenced set comprised about 32 samples: roughly 19 Ad26.COV2.S vaccine recipients, 5 placebo recipients and 8 SARS-CoV-2 convalescent individuals. Trial participants were randomized into five groups of five, in which low-dose or high-dose Ad26.COV2.S was given once or twice, or placebo was given on both occasions. Throughout the experiments and outcome assessment, investigators stayed blinded to trial group allocation. Overall study outcomes, separate from this receptor: After vaccination, spike-specific CD8+ and CD4+ T cell responses were reported to show substantial breadth. Comparable non-spike TCR breadth was observed between vaccine and placebo recipients, consistent with only spike being contained in the vaccine. Comparing responses between vaccine doses or regimens was not something the study was powered to do. Higher spike-specific TCR breadth was observed in Ad26.COV2.S recipients than in placebo recipients (P = 0.0014). The authors noted that the TCR breadth and depth analyses may have underestimated total T cell responses.

The junction shows trimming of 2 bases on V and 4 bases on J, plus 8 bases between the germline ends. The germline V gene specifies MNHEY as CDR1 and SVGEGT as CDR2. The CDR3 has 13 amino acids, counting the end cysteine and phenylalanine. The only DNA kept is the CDR3, 39 bases in frame from the first base. As for this clone: It has no known antigen specificity. There are no base qualities to consult, and no much larger clone falls within one base.

TCRbeta CDR3 regions were sequenced with the immunoSEQ Assay. After extraction, genomic DNA underwent amplification by bias-controlled multiplex PCR, followed by high-throughput sequencing. The original pipeline was this. To quantify the absolute abundance of every unique TCRbeta CDR3 region, sequences were collapsed and filtered. T cell fraction was estimated by normalization of TCRbeta template counts to usable DNA, with usable DNA being measured through amplification of reference genes present in all nucleated cells. Repertoire TCRs were annotated as SARS-CoV-2-specific when V gene, CDR3 amino acid sequence and J gene were exactly matched to a known reactive TCR set. The reference SARS-CoV-2 TCR set was derived from MIRA and filtered for enrichment in COVID-19-positive ImmuneCODE repertoires, a step that removed public or cross-reactive TCRs. Using the MIRA antigens, annotated TCRs were further analysed by specific ORF or by position within an ORF. Breadth was defined as the number of annotated unique rearrangements divided by the total number of unique productive rearrangements, and depth was defined as the summed frequency of the annotated unique rearrangements. Two-sided Wilcoxon rank-sum tests were used to compare TCR breadth between groups. Drawn from immuneACCESS, this table holds only the in-frame rearrangements with V and J called that TCRdb kept. Clones are partly lost; checked studies trace under half to an unresolved V gene and leave the rest unexplained. Clone size and the V and J calls come from that table; the DNA yielded D and trimming. The sample yields about 350,000 clones; 85% were counted once. The ten largest clones capture 2.5% to 3.5% of the sample.

The meaning of the sample's treatment or condition label: roughly 20 received Ad26.COV2.S at low or high dose, single or two shots; a few received placebo; per-sample allocation not given. Repertoires of vaccine and placebo recipients were sequenced from samples taken on day 63 after the first injection. Between 29 July and 7 August 2020, Cohort 1b enrolled 20 to 30 adults aged 18-55 years at one site in Boston, USA. As a vaccine, Ad26.COV2.S was a replication-incompetent adenovirus type 26 vector that expressed a prefusion-stabilized SARS-CoV-2 spike protein derived from the original Wuhan strain.

The input for sequencing was peripheral blood, taken in a trial of Ad26.COV2.S vaccine versus placebo. The receptor was isolated from a person aged 18-65 years who received the Ad26.COV2.S COVID-19 vaccine or a placebo. The chain is made from TRBV6-2 or TRBV6-3 and TRBJ1-1; tentative D gene TRBD1, with 5 bases matching. The nucleotides read TGTGCCAGCAGTTACGGGGCAAGCACTGAAGCTTTCTTT. It translates to CASSYGASTEAFF.